One and the same sample provided the 11 T cell receptor beta chains below, sequenced in a study of T cells in Graves' hyperthyroidism and ophthalmopathy. TCR beta CDR3 regions were amplified from RNA. The HTBI primer set was used in a first-round RT-PCR of the TCR CDR3. TCRdb re-called the multiplex PCR reads with MiXCR, one entry per CDR3 protein. The sample has about 540,000 distinct CDR3 sequences, around 42% seen once. The sample taken for sequencing was peripheral blood or thyroid tissue (not recorded which). The receptors shown here come from a young woman with Graves' hyperthyroidism.

This clonotype has ten or more counts. This chain connects TRBV7-6 to TRBJ1-1; 7 nucleotides align to TRBD1. V trimming: 2 bases; J trimming: 0 bases; junction bases outside the gene matches: 9. Germline loops: CDR1 SGHVS, CDR2 FNYEAQ. CDR3 length: 17 amino acids. CDR3 sequence: CASSLKARQGMNTEAFF. Here the CDR3 DNA reads TGTGCCAGCAGCTTAAAGGCCCGACAGGGTATGAACACTGAAGCTTTCTTT.

Of note for this clonotype: This may come from a read error, since a much larger clone is one base off. Lacking the conserved final phenylalanine or tryptophan, this CDR3 likely reflects a read error. The V gene is TRBV28, the J gene TRBJ2-5; 11 nucleotides align to TRBD2. V gave up 2 bases and J gave up 1 base; unmatched junction bases: 3. Germline V lookup: CDR1 MDHEN, CDR2 SYDVKM. This CDR3 region has 16 residues. The CDR3, as DNA: TGTGCCAGCAGTTTAGGGACTAGCGGAGCCCAAGAGACCCAGTACTCC. Translating it yields CASSLGTSGAQETQYS.

With regard to this clonotype: The conserved phenylalanine or tryptophan normally closing the CDR3 is absent here, so this likely arose from a read error. Because the CDR3's place on the DNA is in doubt, the DNA is left out and the CDR3 is given as listed by TCRdb. The chain employs TRBV5-5 and TRBJ2-6; TRBD1, the table's D call, was not compared with the DNA. CDR1 and CDR2 from the germline V gene are SGHKS and YYEKEE (reference sequence). The CDR3 contains 10 residues when both ends are counted. The CDR3 is CASGRGQGNS.

The rearrangement uses TRBV29-1 and TRBJ2-7; tentative D call: TRBD2 (5 bases). Trimming stripped 4 bases from V and 7 bases from J, with 20 bases between. The CDR3 length is 14 residues. CDR1 and CDR2 from the germline V gene are SQVTM and ANQGSEA. As DNA, the CDR3 is TGCAGCGTTGGAAGTCTACTAGTTTACAATGAGCAGTACTTC. Protein: CSVGSLLVYNEQYF.

The chain has TRBV15 and TRBJ2-7; 8 positions match TRBD2. Germline V gives CDR1 LNHNV, CDR2 YYDKDF (reference sequence). Unmatched junction bases numbered 4, after V lost 2 bases and J lost 7 bases. This CDR3 has 13 residues. CDR3 nucleotide sequence: TGTGCCACCAGCAGACTAGCGGGCTTGGAGCAGTACTTC. Its protein is CATSRLAGLEQYF.

This clonotype was counted between two and nine times. This rearrangement joins TRBV10-3 to TRBJ2-3, with 14 bases lining up with TRBD2. The CDR3 extends over 18 amino acids. Germline CDR1 ENHRY, CDR2 SYGVKD. Unmatched junction bases numbered 8, after V lost 6 bases and J lost 0 bases. The CDR3 protein is CAISEGLAGVSSTDTQYF. For the CDR3, the DNA is TGTGCCATCAGCGAGGGACTAGCGGGGGTTTCTAGCACAGATACGCAGTATTTT.

The chain has TRBV20-1 and TRBJ2-7, with a tentative D call TRBD2 (6 bases). Trimming removed 3 bases at V and 5 bases at J, with 8 bases between. The V gene's germline CDR1 is DFQATT and CDR2 SNEGSKA (reference sequence). The CDR3 runs to 11 residues. The CDR3 region has the DNA TGCAGTGCTAGTCAGCGGGACGAGCAGTACTTC. This translates into CSASQRDEQYF.

This clonotype was counted many times. CDR3 residues: CASILFGEPLHF. CDR3 sequence (DNA): TGCGCCAGCATTCTCTTCGGGGAGCCCCTCCACTTT. The chain carries TRBV5-1 and TRBJ1-6; D is undetermined. The CDR3 consists of 12 residues. Trimming left V 6 bases short and J 13 bases short, with 14 bases between. Germline V gives CDR1 SGHRS, CDR2 YFSETQ. Drawing the rest from reference TRBV5-1 and TRBJ1-6, the complete variable domain is KAGVTQTPRYLIKTRGQQVTLSCSPISGHRSVSWYQQTPGQGLQFLFEYFSETQRNKGNFPGRFSGRQFSNSRSEMNVSTLELGDSALYLCASILFGEPLHFGNGTRLTVT.

The rearrangement joins TRBV7-9 to TRBJ1-3; 8 nucleotides line up with TRBD1. V was clipped by 3 bases and J by 4 bases; unmatched bases: 5. The germline CDR1 and CDR2 sequences are SEHNR and FQNEAQ (reference sequence). The CDR3 runs 15 residues. The CDR3 nucleotides are TGTGCCAGCAGCTTGGACAGGGCCATGGGAAACACCATATATTTT. Its translation is CASSLDRAMGNTIYF.

This clonotype was counted many times. The chain is built from TRBV5-5 and TRBJ1-1; D unresolved. CDR3 length: 14 residues. V lost 0 bases and J lost 5, with 11 bases in between. CDR1 is SGHKS, CDR2 YYEKEE, per germline (reference sequence). The CDR3 DNA is TGTGCCAGCAGCTTGGATGGATATGGGACTGAAGCTTTCTTT. Encoded protein: CASSLDGYGTEAFF.

The chain joins TRBV7-2 to TRBJ2-4; D not resolved. CDR1 is SGHTA, CDR2 FQGNSA, per germline. The CDR3 has 14 residues. V lost 2 bases to trimming and J lost 1 base, with 6 bases between them. The chain's CDR3 is CASSLLGAKNIQYF. CDR3 coding DNA: TGTGCCAGCAGCTTACTGGGCGCCAAAAACATTCAGTACTTC. Looking up the rest from reference TRBV7-2 and TRBJ2-4 gives the full variable domain: GAGVSQSPSNKVTEKGKDVELRCDPISGHTALYWYRQSLGQGLEFLIYFQGNSAPDKSGLPSDRFSAERTGGSVSTLTIQRTQQEDSAVYLCASSLLGAKNIQYFGAGTRLSVL.